One sample yielded the 22 T cell receptor beta chains listed below, sequenced in a study of breast tumors, draining lymph nodes, adjacent tissues. TCRdb re-called the multiplex PCR reads through MiXCR, storing one row per CDR3 protein. The sample yields some 130,000 distinct CDR3 sequences, just under 20% seen once. Breast cancer patients provided tissue from their axillary draining lymph nodes. Sequenced input: axillary lymph node tissue. These receptors all come from a female donor with breast cancer. Some clones in this sample may be carry-over from other donors' samples.

There are many counts of this clonotype. The genes are TRBV7-9 and TRBJ2-3, with D hard to call. The CDR3 is 14 residues long. V was shortened by 0 bases and J by 4 bases, with 8 bases between the two germline ends. The germline CDR1 and CDR2 sequences are SEHNR and FQNEAQ (reference sequence). In nucleotides, the CDR3 is TGTGCCAGCAGCTTAGCGGCGACTTCAGATACGCAGTATTTT. As protein: CASSLAATSDTQYF.

With respect to this clonotype: A much more abundant neighbour one base away suggests this may be a read error. The chain combines TRBV10-3 with TRBJ1-5, with D unclear. The CDR3 covers 13 residues. The V gene's germline CDR1 is ENHRY and CDR2 SYGVKD. The CDR3 sequence is CAISESRNQPEHF. The CDR3 nucleotides are TGTGCCATCAGTGAGTCGAGGAATCAGCCCGAGCATTTT.

Notes on this clonotype: Given a much more abundant clone one base away, this may be a read error. This chain uses TRBV12-5 with TRBJ1-3; no definite D call. CDR1 is LGHNT, CDR2 FRNRAP, per germline. This CDR3 is 13 amino acids long. CDR3 protein: CASAISPGNTIHF. The CDR3 DNA reads as TGTGCTAGTGCCATTAGTCCTGGAAACACCATACATTTT.

This chain links TRBV6-5 with TRBJ2-7; 10 bases map to TRBD2. Germline V gene lookup returns CDR1 MNHEY and CDR2 SVGAGI. The trim removed 8 bases at V and 6 bases at J, leaving 10 bases unmatched. This CDR3 is 14 amino acids long. The CDR3 sequence: CASGPAGGPREQYF. In DNA, the CDR3 is TGTGCCAGCGGGCCAGCGGGAGGGCCCCGCGAGCAGTACTTC.

The chain combines TRBV5-1 with TRBJ2-2; D gene unclear. CDR3 size: 15 residues. CDR1 and CDR2 (germline): SGHRS, YFSETQ. Trimming pared 5 bases from V and 0 bases from J, leaving 11 bases between. CDR3 protein: CASRLDPANTGELFF. The CDR3 DNA reads as TGCGCCAGCAGGCTGGACCCGGCGAACACCGGGGAGCTGTTTTTT. Looking up the rest from reference TRBV5-1 and TRBJ2-2 gives the full variable domain: KAGVTQTPRYLIKTRGQQVTLSCSPISGHRSVSWYQQTPGQGLQFLFEYFSETQRNKGNFPGRFSGRQFSNSRSEMNVSTLELGDSALYLCASRLDPANTGELFFGEGSRLTVL.

This clonotype showed up many times. The J gene is TRBJ2-1, the V gene TRBV6-6, with 8 positions matching TRBD2. Germline V gene data show CDR1 as MNHNY and CDR2 as SVGAGI (reference sequence). This CDR3 region has 14 residues. Trimming removed 7 bases from V and 6 bases from J; junction bases left unmatched: 8. CDR3 bases: TGTGCCAGCACCCCAGCGGGAGCAGGCAATGAGCAGTTCTTC. Its protein is CASTPAGAGNEQFF.

This clonotype was counted ten times or more. This chain links TRBV5-1 with TRBJ2-7; D perhaps matches TRBD1 (6 bases). This CDR3 spans 13 amino acids. Germline lookup yields CDR1 SGHRS and CDR2 YFSETQ. V gave up 1 base and J gave up 2 bases, with 7 bases separating them. CDR3 sequence: CASSLSGAYEQYF. Written as DNA, the CDR3 is TGCGCCAGCAGCTTGTCAGGGGCCTACGAGCAGTACTTC.

This clonotype was observed once. The CDR3 carries no conserved terminal phenylalanine or tryptophan, so it likely arises from a read error. The rearrangement uses TRBV5-5 and TRBJ2-3, with TRBD1 matching 8 bases. The CDR3 covers 16 residues. Germline V gene sequence: CDR1 SGHKS, CDR2 YYEKEE (reference sequence). The V segment lost 6 bases and the J segment 5 bases; nucleotides outside the gene matches: 14. CDR3: CASTPEDRVMGDTQYL. The CDR3 DNA sequence: TGTGCCAGCACCCCGGAGGACAGGGTGATGGGAGATACGCAGTATCTT.

The table lists this clonotype with many counts. The rearrangement uses TRBV10-2 and TRBJ2-1; D call uncertain. Germline CDR1 is WSHSY and CDR2 is SAAADI. CDR3 length: 12 amino acids. The V end lost 2 bases, the J end lost 6 bases, and 5 bases lay between the germline ends. The CDR3 loop reads CASSELGNEQFF. The CDR3 bases are TGCGCCAGCAGTGAGCTGGGCAATGAGCAGTTCTTC.

This clonotype was observed at least ten times. The J gene is TRBJ2-7, the V gene TRBV4-1; 11 positions match TRBD2. This CDR3 is built from 14 residues. After removal of 2 bases from V and 6 bases from J, the junction contained 3 bases not matched to a gene. CDR1 is MGHRA, CDR2 YSYEKL, per germline. The CDR3 loop is CASSQTSGSSEQYF. CDR3 DNA: TGCGCCAGCAGCCAAACTAGCGGGAGCAGCGAGCAGTACTTC.

This clonotype was counted at least ten times. The V and J genes are TRBV6-5 and TRBJ2-3; 7 bases map to TRBD2. This CDR3 is built from 15 residues. Per germline, CDR1 MNHEY and CDR2 SVGAGI. Trimming cost V 6 bases and J 8 bases; bases outside gene matches: 14. CDR3 amino acids: CASSQAGILWGTQYF. The CDR3 DNA is TGTGCCAGCAGCCAAGCGGGGATCTTGTGGGGTACGCAGTATTTT.

In the case of this clonotype: It may be a read error: a sequence one base away is much more abundant. The V gene is TRBV2, the J gene TRBJ1-4, with 8 bases lining up with TRBD1. Germline V CDR1 and CDR2: SNHLY, FYNNEI. The CDR3 is made up of 15 amino acids. The CDR3 is CASTEGTGINEKLLF. Written as DNA, the CDR3 is TGTGCCAGCACCGAGGGGACAGGCATTAATGAAAAACTGCTTTTT.

This clonotype has ten or more counts. The gene calls are TRBV7-9 and TRBJ1-2; no firm D call. Deletions cut 7 bases from V and 4 bases from J, with 10 bases between. CDR3 length: 12 amino acids. Germline CDR1 and CDR2: SEHNR and FQNEAQ (reference sequence). Here the CDR3 DNA reads TGTGCCAGCAACCCGGACGCCTATGGCTACACCTTC. Translated: CASNPDAYGYTF.

J is TRBJ2-2 and V is TRBV9; 9 nucleotides agree with TRBD1. V trimming: 2 bases; J trimming: 1 base; junction bases outside the gene matches: 12. The CDR3 is made up of 19 amino acids. The germline V gene has CDR1 SGDLS and CDR2 YYNGEE. CDR3 in DNA: TGTGCCAGCAGCGTTGCCGGGACAGGGAGGTCGTGGAACACCGGGGAGCTGTTTTTT. This encodes CASSVAGTGRSWNTGELFF.

This chain's CDR3 is CASSLLRLGGSYNEQFF. DNA of the CDR3: TGTGCCAGCAGTTTATTAAGACTAGGGGGCTCCTACAATGAGCAGTTCTTC. The V call is TRBV28, the J call TRBJ2-1; possibly TRBD1 or TRBD2 for D (6 bases each). The CDR3 spans 17 residues. Trimming took 1 base from V and 0 from J, leaving 13 bases between them. Per the germline V gene, CDR1 is MDHEN and CDR2 is SYDVKM. Full variable domain (missing parts from reference TRBV28 and TRBJ2-1): DVKVTQSSRYLVKRTGEKVFLECVQDMDHENMFWYRQDPGLGLRLIYFSYDVKMKEKGDIPEGYSVSREKKERFSLILESASTNQTSMYLCASSLLRLGGSYNEQFFGPGTRLTVL.

This clonotype has at least ten counts. The rearrangement joins TRBV15 to TRBJ1-5; weak D call: TRBD1 (6 bases). The germline V gene encodes CDR1 LNHNV and CDR2 YYDKDF (reference sequence). With 4 bases removed from V and 5 bases from J, the gap between germline ends came to 18 bases. There are 16 residues in the CDR3. CDR3 bases: TGTGCCACCAGCACAGGTGGGGGCCAGGGGCATCAGCCCCAGCATTTT. As protein: CATSTGGGQGHQPQHF.

The V gene is TRBV11-3, the J gene TRBJ1-2; TRBD1 matches at 11 bases. The germline V gene encodes CDR1 SGHNT and CDR2 YENEEA. Unmatched junction bases numbered 7, after V lost 5 bases and J lost 5 bases. The CDR3 extends over 15 amino acids. The CDR3 bases are TGTGCCAGCAGCACACTGGACAGGGGGCATTATGGCTACACCTTC. Its translation: CASSTLDRGHYGYTF.

This clonotype occurred many times. The J gene is TRBJ1-3, the V gene TRBV7-9; a possible D gene is TRBD1 (6 bases). Germline values: CDR1 SEHNR, CDR2 FQNEAQ (reference sequence). This CDR3 contains 14 residues. V lost 5 bases to trimming and J lost 9 bases, with 17 bases between them. CDR3 in amino acids: CASSTTGNLGTIYF. In DNA form, the CDR3 reads TGTGCCAGCAGCACGACAGGAAATTTGGGCACCATATATTTT.

This clonotype came up many times. V and J are TRBV20-1 and TRBJ1-2; possibly TRBD1 for D (5 bases). The germline gives CDR1 DFQATT, CDR2 SNEGSKA (reference sequence). This CDR3 has 13 amino acids. The germline V and J ends were trimmed by 0 bases and 6 bases, with 11 bases remaining between them. DNA of the CDR3: TGCAGTGCTAGAGAACAGGATGGGGATGGCTACACCTTC. Protein: CSAREQDGDGYTF.

To note about this clonotype: A single base separates this from a much larger clone, so it may be a read error. The chain links TRBV7-3 to TRBJ2-7; 7 bases are a match to TRBD2. V lost 1 base and J lost 2; bases outside the gene matches: 14. The CDR3 is made up of 18 amino acids. From germline, CDR1 is SGHTA and CDR2 FQGTGA. The CDR3 DNA is TGTGCCAGCAGCTTAATCGGTCCTACTAGCGAGAGGGCCTACGAGCAGTACTTC. This codes for CASSLIGPTSERAYEQYF.

This clonotype was recorded at least ten times. The CDR3 loop is CASSPRDRAYGYTF. CDR3 nucleotides: TGTGCCAGTAGTCCTCGGGACAGGGCTTATGGCTACACCTTC. The V gene is TRBV19, the J gene TRBJ1-2, with 9 bases aligning to TRBD1. The CDR3 is 14 residues long. J gave up 5 bases and V 5 bases, and 6 bases lay outside the gene matches. Germline-derived CDR1 and CDR2 are LNHDA and SQIVND (reference sequence).

Remarks on this clonotype: This may arise from a read error, as a much more abundant clone is one base away. The chain links TRBV7-3 to TRBJ2-2, with 10 bases matching TRBD2. This CDR3 comprises 15 residues. CDR1 and CDR2 from the germline V gene are SGHTA and FQGTGA. Here the CDR3 reads CASSFGTSVHGELLF. In DNA, the CDR3 is TGTGCCAGCAGCTTCGGGACTAGCGTGCACGGGGAGCTGCTTTTT.